Shown below are 9 T cell receptor beta chains from a single sample sequenced in a study of shared clonotypes between healthy human individuals. Method: immunoSEQ multiplex PCR; TCRdb's copy keeps in-frame clones and lacks some. The sample consists of approximately 940,000 clones, around 80% of them appearing once. Material for sequencing was memory CD4+ T cells sorted from blood. Subset: CD45RA-negative fraction. The receptors come from a man aged 18 to 30 in good health.

About this clone: At the DNA level, this CDR3 is encoded by other sequences in the same sample as well. V and J are TRBV10-3 and TRBJ1-5; D is unclear. CDR1 and CDR2 (germline): ENHRY, SYGVKD. V lost 0 bases, J lost 7 bases, and 4 bases lay in between. The CDR3 spans 12 residues. CDR3 DNA sequence: TGTGCCATCAGTGAGTCGGGCCAGCCCCAGCATTTT. It yields the protein CAISESGQPQHF.

The CDR3 reads CASSAVGTAGREQYF. The DNA of the CDR3 is TGTGCCAGCAGCGCCGTTGGGACTGCCGGGCGGGAGCAGTACTTC. The rearrangement joins TRBV9 to TRBJ2-7; weak D call: TRBD2 (6 bases). CDR1 is SGDLS and CDR2 is YYNGEE in the germline V gene. CDR3 length: 15 amino acids. Trimming shortened V by 3 bases and J by 7 bases, and 20 bases separated the two germline ends.

This clone was seen just once. The rearrangement links TRBV7-2 to TRBJ1-6, with D possibly being TRBD1 (6 bases). Germline lookup yields CDR1 SGHTA and CDR2 FQGNSA. The V and J ends lost 4 bases and 4 bases respectively, with 11 bases between them. The CDR3 covers 15 residues. The CDR3 sequence is CASSSRGGYNSPLHF. CDR3 DNA sequence: TGTGCCAGCAGCTCCAGAGGGGGTTATAATTCACCCCTCCACTTT.

V gene TRBV10-2 combines with J gene TRBJ2-5; tentative D call: TRBD2 (6 bases). The length of the CDR3 is 15 residues. The germline V gene encodes CDR1 WSHSY and CDR2 SAAADI. V lost 4 bases and J lost 2, with 14 bases in between. The DNA for the CDR3 is TGCGCCAGCAGTGTGGTTGGGGGGAGGCAAGAGACCCAGTACTTC. Its translation is CASSVVGGRQETQYF.

With respect to this clone: This may come from a read error, since a much larger clone is one base off. This chain uses TRBV6-6 with TRBJ2-7, with D unresolved. The germline gives CDR1 MNHNY, CDR2 SVGAGI (reference sequence). CDR3 length: 11 amino acids. V shed 6 bases and J shed 2 bases, with 5 bases lying between them. The CDR3 reads CASSIAYEQYF. The DNA of the CDR3 is TGTGCCAGCAGCATAGCCTACGAGCAGTACTTC.

The chain carries TRBV5-4 and TRBJ2-6; the D is unclear. This CDR3 region has 15 residues. Germline V CDR1 and CDR2: SGHNT, YYREEE (reference sequence). V was cut by 7 bases and J by 0 bases, with 11 bases left in between. In nucleotides, the CDR3 is TGTGCCAGCTATCGAGGACCCTCTGGGGCCAACGTCCTGACTTTC. It codes for CASYRGPSGANVLTF.

CDR3 DNA: TGTGCCAGCAGCCAGGGTGGACGACACGCCGGTGGCTACACCTTC. It is translated as CASSQGGRHAGGYTF. V gene TRBV6-5 combines with J gene TRBJ1-2, with D possibly matching TRBD1 (5 bases). The CDR3 totals 15 residues. V was shortened by 6 bases and J by 7 bases, with 21 bases between the two germline ends. Germline-derived CDR1 and CDR2 are MNHEY and SVGAGI.

The chain combines TRBV6-1 with TRBJ2-1, with D hard to call. Trimming took 7 bases from V and 4 from J, leaving 11 bases between them. CDR1 is MNHNS, CDR2 SASEGT, per germline. This CDR3 spans 13 amino acids. CDR3 bases: TGTGCCAGCAATGTGGGGTCATACAATGAGCAGTTCTTC. Protein sequence: CASNVGSYNEQFF.

The chain is built from TRBV2 and TRBJ2-3; 9 bases fit TRBD2. The CDR3 length is 14 residues. In germline, CDR1 is SNHLY, CDR2 FYNNEI. Losses at the gene ends were 5 bases for V and 5 bases for J; bases not matched to a gene: 5. In nucleotides, the CDR3 is TGTGCCAGCAGTACTAGCGGGTGGGGAGATACGCAGTATTTT. Protein sequence: CASSTSGWGDTQYF.